These 21 T cell receptor beta chains share one sample of origin, sequenced in a study of blood T cell repertoires in COVID-19. TCRdb's copy holds only in-frame clones and misses some; the assay was immunoSEQ multiplex PCR. The data contain more than 150,000 clones, 88% of them seen just once; the ten biggest clones take up approximately 2.3%. Specimen: peripheral blood. These receptors originate from a man in his 70s with active or convalescent COVID-19.

The V gene is TRBV6-5, the J gene TRBJ1-4; maybe TRBD1 (5 bases). The CDR3 spans 13 residues. The germline V gene has CDR1 MNHEY and CDR2 SVGAGI. V was cut by 4 bases and J by 13 bases, with 16 bases left in between. Here the CDR3 DNA reads TGTGCCAGCAGTTCGCACGGGAGGGGAAGACTGTTTTTT. It translates to CASSSHGRGRLFF.

J is TRBJ2-5 and V is TRBV28; D is unclear. Trimming pared 2 bases from V and 4 bases from J, leaving 8 bases between. The CDR3 runs 13 residues. The V gene's germline CDR1 is MDHEN and CDR2 SYDVKM. CDR3 sequence: CASSLGRIETQYF. In nucleotides, the CDR3 is TGTGCCAGCAGTTTAGGCAGGATAGAGACCCAGTACTTC.

The chain links TRBV5-1 to TRBJ2-5; 9 bases map to TRBD2. J gave up 5 bases and V 0 bases, and 5 bases lay outside the gene matches. CDR3 length: 15 amino acids. Per germline, CDR1 SGHRS and CDR2 YFSETQ. In DNA, the CDR3 is TGCGCCAGCAGCTTGGGGACTAGCGATCGGGAGACCCAGTACTTC. Protein sequence: CASSLGTSDRETQYF.

This CDR3 reads CASSLNRASRYNEQFF. DNA of the CDR3: TGTGCCAGCAGTTTGAATAGGGCTAGCCGTTACAATGAGCAGTTCTTC. The chain couples TRBV28 to TRBJ2-1, with D maybe TRBD2 (5 bases). There are 16 residues in the CDR3. V gave up 3 bases and J gave up 4 bases, with 16 bases separating them. Germline CDR1 is MDHEN and CDR2 is SYDVKM.

The rearrangement joins TRBV5-1 to TRBJ2-2, with 8 nucleotides matching TRBD2. The ends lost 2 bases at V and 4 bases at J; junction bases unmatched: 10. Germline lookup yields CDR1 SGHRS and CDR2 YFSETQ. CDR3 length equals 17 residues. CDR3 coding DNA: TGCGCCAGCAGCTTCTCGCCGGGACTAGTATCCACCGGGGAGCTGTTTTTT. This gives the protein CASSFSPGLVSTGELFF. Together with reference TRBV5-1 and TRBJ2-2, the CDR3 gives the full variable domain: KAGVTQTPRYLIKTRGQQVTLSCSPISGHRSVSWYQQTPGQGLQFLFEYFSETQRNKGNFPGRFSGRQFSNSRSEMNVSTLELGDSALYLCASSFSPGLVSTGELFFGEGSRLTVL.

The rearrangement joins TRBV19 to TRBJ2-5; 9 positions match TRBD2. V shed 2 bases, J shed 2 bases, and the junction held 6 bases outside the gene matches. The CDR3 consists of 16 residues. Germline V lookup: CDR1 LNHDA, CDR2 SQIVND (reference sequence). The CDR3, as DNA: TGTGCCAGTAGTATAATAGCGGGGGTTCGACAAGAGACCCAGTACTTC. Translation: CASSIIAGVRQETQYF. Combining the CDR3 with reference TRBV19 and TRBJ2-5 gives the whole variable domain DGGITQSPKYLFRKEGQNVTLSCEQNLNHDAMYWYRQDPGQGLRLIYYSQIVNDFQKGDIAEGYSVSREKKESFPLTVTSAQKNPTAFYLCASSIIAGVRQETQYFGPGTRLLVL.

The chain couples TRBV5-4 to TRBJ2-1; weak D call: TRBD1 (6 bases). The CDR3 sequence is 14 residues long. V was clipped by 5 bases and J by 4 bases, with 13 bases between them. Germline V gene data show CDR1 as SGHNT and CDR2 as YYREEE (reference sequence). The CDR3 coding sequence is TGTGCCAGCAGGCAGGTTGGGACATACAATGAGCAGTTCTTC. Translated: CASRQVGTYNEQFF.

J is TRBJ2-6 and V is TRBV2; D perhaps matches TRBD2 (6 bases). Looked up from germline, CDR1 is SNHLY and CDR2 is FYNNEI. This CDR3 is built from 16 residues. The germline V and J ends were trimmed by 10 bases and 0 bases, with 16 bases remaining between them. The CDR3 is CATTEGNLSGANVLTF. The CDR3 bases are TGTGCCACTACGGAGGGAAATCTCTCTGGGGCCAACGTCCTGACTTTC.

This clone was observed a handful of times. V usage is TRBV10-2 and J usage is TRBJ2-2; 7 bases agree with TRBD1. The V segment lost 6 bases and the J segment 4 bases; nucleotides outside the gene matches: 11. The CDR3 has 16 residues. Germline V gene sequence: CDR1 WSHSY, CDR2 SAAADI. The CDR3 DNA follows: TGCGCCAGCAGAGATCTAAACAGGGGCAGCACCGGGGAGCTGTTTTTT. Protein sequence: CASRDLNRGSTGELFF.

The chain joins TRBV12-2 to TRBJ2-1; the table's D call of TRBD1 was not tested on the DNA. TRBV12-2 constitutes a pseudogene. This CDR3 spans 16 amino acids. The CDR3, as DNA: TGTGCAAGTCGCTTACCGGCGACAGGGAGCGGGAATGAGCAGTTCTTC. Amino acid sequence: CASRLPATGSGNEQFF.

V usage is TRBV19 and J usage is TRBJ2-5, with 7 positions matching TRBD1. Germline CDR1 is LNHDA and CDR2 is SQIVND (reference sequence). This CDR3 contains 15 residues. V lost 6 bases and J lost 1; bases outside the gene matches: 8. The CDR3 DNA is TGTGCCAGTAGCTCGACAGGGTTGTTCCAAGAGACCCAGTACTTC. Its translation is CASSSTGLFQETQYF.

The genes are TRBV27 and TRBJ2-5; D perhaps matches TRBD2 (5 bases). Germline CDR1 MNHEY, CDR2 SMNVEV (reference sequence). V lost 8 bases, J lost 5 bases, and 18 bases lay in between. The CDR3 consists of 14 residues. The CDR3 nucleotides read TGTGCCAGCTCGGAGGCCTCGGGATGGGAGACCCAGTACTTC. As protein: CASSEASGWETQYF.

V is TRBV27 and J is TRBJ2-5, with TRBD2 as a possible D gene (5 bases). Germline V CDR1 and CDR2: MNHEY, SMNVEV (reference sequence). The CDR3 covers 14 residues. V dropped 6 bases and J dropped 5 bases, with 16 bases sitting between them. CDR3 bases: TGTGCCAGCAGGAGACTCACGGGGAGTGAGACCCAGTACTTC. Translation gives CASRRLTGSETQYF.

This clone was recorded once. The chain couples TRBV7-9 to TRBJ2-3, with 8 bases identical to TRBD1. The germline V gene has CDR1 SEHNR and CDR2 FQNEAQ (reference sequence). The CDR3 is 16 residues long. V was clipped by 5 bases and J by 2 bases; unmatched bases: 9. CDR3 DNA: TGTGCCAGCAGCCTGGGGACAGGCCTTATCACAGATACGCAGTATTTT. Protein: CASSLGTGLITDTQYF.

The chain joins TRBV29-1 to TRBJ1-2, with TRBD1 matching over 12 bases. V gave up 0 bases and J gave up 6 bases; unmatched junction bases: 11. Germline CDR1 and CDR2: SQVTM and ANQGSEA. There are 17 residues in the CDR3. The chain's CDR3 is CSVEEQGQGARRNGYTF. CDR3 sequence (DNA): TGCAGCGTTGAAGAGCAGGGACAGGGGGCAAGAAGGAATGGCTACACCTTC.

V and J are TRBV28 and TRBJ1-5; no clear D. Germline CDR1 and CDR2: MDHEN and SYDVKM. The V end lost 7 bases, the J end lost 3 bases, and 16 bases lay between the germline ends. The CDR3 sequence is 15 residues long. For the CDR3, the DNA is TGTGCCAGCAATGAATTGATAGGAGACAATCAGCCCCAGCATTTT. Translation: CASNELIGDNQPQHF.

V gene TRBV9 combines with J gene TRBJ2-3; tentatively, D is TRBD1 (5 bases). The CDR3 is made up of 14 amino acids. V gave up 0 bases and J gave up 6 bases, with 11 bases separating them. CDR1 is SGDLS and CDR2 is YYNGEE in the germline V gene. The CDR3 sequence: CASSVGTKGDTQYF. The CDR3 DNA reads TGTGCCAGCAGCGTAGGGACCAAGGGGGATACGCAGTATTTT. Supplemented by reference TRBV9 and TRBJ2-3, the full variable domain reads DSGVTQTPKHLITATGQRVTLRCSPRSGDLSVYWYQQSLDQGLQFLIQYYNGEERAKGNILERFSAQQFPDLHSELNLSSLELGDSALYFCASSVGTKGDTQYFGPGTRLTVL.

This rearrangement joins TRBV7-9 to TRBJ2-2, with a tentative D call TRBD2 (5 bases). There are 13 residues in the CDR3. CDR1 and CDR2 (germline): SEHNR, FQNEAQ (reference sequence). V lost 5 bases to trimming and J lost 7 bases, with 11 bases between them. As DNA, the CDR3 is TGTGCCAGCAGCCGACCGGGGAGCGGGGAGCTGTTTTTT. Protein sequence: CASSRPGSGELFF.

The sample holds a few counts of this clone. V gene TRBV11-1 combines with J gene TRBJ2-1, with TRBD2 identical over 9 bases. The CDR3 is made up of 16 amino acids. Per germline, CDR1 SGHAT and CDR2 FQDESV (reference sequence). V lost 5 bases, J lost 8 bases, and 13 bases stayed unmatched. This CDR3 is CASSPEQVAGGHEQFF. The CDR3 DNA reads as TGTGCCAGCAGCCCCGAACAGGTGGCGGGGGGGCATGAGCAGTTCTTC.

V and J are TRBV3-1 (or the pseudogene TRBV3-2) and TRBJ1-2, with D possibly matching TRBD1 (5 bases). Trimming left V 4 bases short and J 7 bases short, with 10 bases between. From germline, CDR1 is LGHDT and CDR2 YNNKEL (reference sequence). This CDR3 region has 12 residues. CDR3 amino acids: CASSPQGGGYTF. The CDR3 DNA follows: TGTGCCAGCAGCCCCCAGGGTGGTGGCTACACCTTC.

About this clone: The missing conserved phenylalanine or tryptophan at the end of this CDR3 makes a read error likely. V usage is TRBV28 and J usage is TRBJ1-2, with 8 bases fitting TRBD1. CDR3 length equals 15 residues. V lost 6 bases to trimming and J lost 8 bases; unmatched junction nucleotides: 14. Germline lookup yields CDR1 MDHEN and CDR2 SYDVKM. The CDR3 protein is CASSRTGMNREGYTL. The CDR3 DNA reads TGTGCCAGCAGCCGGACAGGGATGAATAGGGAGGGCTACACCCTC.